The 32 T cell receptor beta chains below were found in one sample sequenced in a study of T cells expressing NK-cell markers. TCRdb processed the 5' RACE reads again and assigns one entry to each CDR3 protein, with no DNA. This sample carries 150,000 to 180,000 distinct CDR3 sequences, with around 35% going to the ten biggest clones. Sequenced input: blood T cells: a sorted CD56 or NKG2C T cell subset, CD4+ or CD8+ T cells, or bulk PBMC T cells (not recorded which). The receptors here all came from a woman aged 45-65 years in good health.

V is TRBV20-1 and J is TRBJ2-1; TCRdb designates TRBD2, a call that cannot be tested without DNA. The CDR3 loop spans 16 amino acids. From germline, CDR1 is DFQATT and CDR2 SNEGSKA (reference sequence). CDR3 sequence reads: CSARDLVGGGANEQFF.

The CDR3 sequence is CASSSPWTGELFF. This rearrangement joins TRBV25-1 to TRBJ2-2; TCRdb returns TRBD1, unconfirmable since there is no DNA. The germline CDR1 and CDR2 sequences are MGHDK and SYGVNS. The CDR3 contains 13 residues.

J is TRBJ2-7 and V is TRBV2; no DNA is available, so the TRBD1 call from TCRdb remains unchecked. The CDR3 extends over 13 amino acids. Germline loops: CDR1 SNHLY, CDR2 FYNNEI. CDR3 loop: CASSEGAGDEQYF.

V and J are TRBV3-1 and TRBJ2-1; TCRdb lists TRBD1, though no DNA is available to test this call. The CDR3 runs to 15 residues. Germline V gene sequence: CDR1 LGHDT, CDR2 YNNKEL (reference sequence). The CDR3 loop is CASSQVFGKWDEQFF.

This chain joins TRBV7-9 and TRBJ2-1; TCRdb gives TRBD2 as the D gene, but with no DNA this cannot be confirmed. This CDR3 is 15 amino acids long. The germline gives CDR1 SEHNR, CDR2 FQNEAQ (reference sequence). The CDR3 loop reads CASSALDPAGNEQFF.

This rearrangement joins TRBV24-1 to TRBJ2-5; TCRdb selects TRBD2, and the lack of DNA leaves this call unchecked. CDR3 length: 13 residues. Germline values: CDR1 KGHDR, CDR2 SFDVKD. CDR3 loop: CATSAVGEETQYF.

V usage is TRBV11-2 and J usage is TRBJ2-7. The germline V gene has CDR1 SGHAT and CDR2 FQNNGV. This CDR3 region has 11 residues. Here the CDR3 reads CASNKNYEQYF.

CDR3 protein: CASSPRGAVSSTDTQYF. The rearrangement links TRBV5-1 to TRBJ2-3; absent DNA, TCRdb's TRBD1 call cannot be checked. Looked up from germline, CDR1 is SGHRS and CDR2 is YFSETQ. CDR3 length: 17 residues.

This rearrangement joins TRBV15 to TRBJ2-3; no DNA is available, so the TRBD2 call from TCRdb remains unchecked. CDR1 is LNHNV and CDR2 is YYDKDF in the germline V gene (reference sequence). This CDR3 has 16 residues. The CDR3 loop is CATSRGVAGVTDTQYF.

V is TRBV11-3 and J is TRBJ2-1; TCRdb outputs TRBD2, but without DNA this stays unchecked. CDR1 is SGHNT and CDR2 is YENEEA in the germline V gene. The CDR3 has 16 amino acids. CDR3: CASRGGGAGMDNEQFF.

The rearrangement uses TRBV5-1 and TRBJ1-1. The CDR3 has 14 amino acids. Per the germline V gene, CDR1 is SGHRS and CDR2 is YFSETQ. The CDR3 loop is CASSSTSWRSEAFF.

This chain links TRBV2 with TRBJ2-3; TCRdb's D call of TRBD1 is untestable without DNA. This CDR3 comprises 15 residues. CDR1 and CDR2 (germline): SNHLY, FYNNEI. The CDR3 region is CASRTTATSTDTQYF.

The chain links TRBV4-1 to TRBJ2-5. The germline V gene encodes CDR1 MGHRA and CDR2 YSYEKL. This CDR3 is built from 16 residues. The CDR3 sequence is CASSQALRGTQETQYF.

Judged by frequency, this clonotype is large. The CDR3 sequence is CASSPGRRTYNEQFF. The V and J genes are TRBV7-9 and TRBJ2-1; TCRdb gives TRBD1 as the D gene, but with no DNA this cannot be confirmed. Germline lookup yields CDR1 SEHNR and CDR2 FQNEAQ (reference sequence). The CDR3 consists of 15 residues.

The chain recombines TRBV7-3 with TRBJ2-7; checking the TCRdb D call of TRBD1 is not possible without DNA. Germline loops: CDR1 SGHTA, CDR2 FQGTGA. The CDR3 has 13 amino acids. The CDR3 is CASSLYAGNEQYF.

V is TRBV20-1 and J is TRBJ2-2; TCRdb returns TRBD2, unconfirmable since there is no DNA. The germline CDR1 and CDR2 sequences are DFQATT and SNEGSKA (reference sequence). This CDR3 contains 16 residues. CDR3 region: CSARTQAGQNTGELFF.

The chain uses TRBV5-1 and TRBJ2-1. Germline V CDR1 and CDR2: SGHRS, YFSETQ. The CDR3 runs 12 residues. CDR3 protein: CASNEMDNEQFF.

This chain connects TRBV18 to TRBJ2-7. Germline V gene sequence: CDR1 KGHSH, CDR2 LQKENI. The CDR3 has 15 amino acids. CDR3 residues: CASSPPRNSTYEQYF.

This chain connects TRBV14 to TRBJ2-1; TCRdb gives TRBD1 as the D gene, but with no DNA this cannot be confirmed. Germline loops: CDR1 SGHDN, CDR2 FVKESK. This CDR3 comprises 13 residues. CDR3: CASSQSRAGEQFF.

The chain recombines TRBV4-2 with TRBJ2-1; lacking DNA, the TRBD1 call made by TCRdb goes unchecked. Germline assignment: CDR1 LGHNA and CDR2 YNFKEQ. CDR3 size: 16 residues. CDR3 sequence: CASSRDRESSYNEQFF.

The CDR3 reads CASSLYSGDGELFF. This rearrangement joins TRBV12-3 or TRBV12-4 to TRBJ2-2; TCRdb indicates TRBD1, and absent DNA this call remains unverified. The CDR3 consists of 14 residues.

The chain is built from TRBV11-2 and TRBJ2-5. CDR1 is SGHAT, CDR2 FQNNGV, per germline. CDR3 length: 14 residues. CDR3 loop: CASSFPMGQETQYF.

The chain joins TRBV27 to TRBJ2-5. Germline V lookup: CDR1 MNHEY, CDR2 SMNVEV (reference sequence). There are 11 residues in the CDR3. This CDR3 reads CASGFTETQYF.

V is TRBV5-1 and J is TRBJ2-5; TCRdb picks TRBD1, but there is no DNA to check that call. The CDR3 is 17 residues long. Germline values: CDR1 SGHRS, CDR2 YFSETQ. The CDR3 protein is CASSLESREWSQETQYF.

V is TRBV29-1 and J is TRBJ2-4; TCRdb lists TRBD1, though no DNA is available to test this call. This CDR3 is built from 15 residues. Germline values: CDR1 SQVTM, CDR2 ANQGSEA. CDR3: CSVEGWRDTKNIQYF.

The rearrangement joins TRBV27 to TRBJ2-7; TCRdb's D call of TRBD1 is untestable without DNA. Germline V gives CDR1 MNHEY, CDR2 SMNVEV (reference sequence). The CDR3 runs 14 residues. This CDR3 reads CASSLKGGNYEQYF.

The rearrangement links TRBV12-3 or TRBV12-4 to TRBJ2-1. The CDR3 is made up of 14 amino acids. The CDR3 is CASVREDSYNEQFF.

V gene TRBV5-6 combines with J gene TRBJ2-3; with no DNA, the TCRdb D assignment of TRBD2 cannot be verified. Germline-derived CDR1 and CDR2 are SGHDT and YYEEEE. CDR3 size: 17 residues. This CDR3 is CASSSTSGPLNGDTQYF. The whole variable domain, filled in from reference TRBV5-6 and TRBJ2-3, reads DAGVTQSPTHLIKTRGQQVTLRCSPKSGHDTVSWYQQALGQGPQFIFQYYEEEERQRGNFPDRFSGHQFPNYSSELNVNALLLGDSALYLCASSSTSGPLNGDTQYFGPGTRLTVL.

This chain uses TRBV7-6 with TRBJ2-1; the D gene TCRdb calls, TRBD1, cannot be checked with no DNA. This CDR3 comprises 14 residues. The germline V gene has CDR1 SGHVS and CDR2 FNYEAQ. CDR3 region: CASSWTGINNEQFF.

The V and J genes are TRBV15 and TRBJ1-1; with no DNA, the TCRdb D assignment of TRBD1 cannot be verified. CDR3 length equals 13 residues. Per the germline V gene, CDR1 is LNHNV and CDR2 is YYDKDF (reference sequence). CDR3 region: CATSDRWGTEAFF. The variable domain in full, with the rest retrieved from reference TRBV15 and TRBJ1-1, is DAMVIQNPRYQVTQFGKPVTLSCSQTLNHNVMYWYQQKSSQAPKLLFHYYDKDFNNEADTPDNFQSRRPNTSFCFLDIRSPGLGDTAMYLCATSDRWGTEAFFGQGTRLTVV.

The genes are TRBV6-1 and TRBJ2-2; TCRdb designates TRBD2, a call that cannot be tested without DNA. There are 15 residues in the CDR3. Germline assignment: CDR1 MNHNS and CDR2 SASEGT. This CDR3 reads CASRRVVVSAGELFF.

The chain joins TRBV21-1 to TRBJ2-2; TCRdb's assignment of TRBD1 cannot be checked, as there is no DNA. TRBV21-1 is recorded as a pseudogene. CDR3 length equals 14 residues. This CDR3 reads CASSGDRGTGELFF.